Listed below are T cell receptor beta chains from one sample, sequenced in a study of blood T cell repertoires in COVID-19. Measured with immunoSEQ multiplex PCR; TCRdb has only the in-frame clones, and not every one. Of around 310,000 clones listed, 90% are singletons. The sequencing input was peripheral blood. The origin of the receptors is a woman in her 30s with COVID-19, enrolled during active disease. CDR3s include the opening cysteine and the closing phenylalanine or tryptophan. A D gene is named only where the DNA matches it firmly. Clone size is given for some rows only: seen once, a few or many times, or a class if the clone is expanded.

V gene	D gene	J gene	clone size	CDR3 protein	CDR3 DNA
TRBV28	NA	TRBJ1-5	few	CASSLDSNQPQHF	TGTGCCAGCAGTCTAGATAGCAATCAGCCCCAGCATTTT
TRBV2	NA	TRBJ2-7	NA	CASSEPGVWEQYF	TGTGCCAGCAGTGAACCGGGAGTGTGGGAGCAGTACTTC
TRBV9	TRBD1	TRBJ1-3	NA	CASSVVGQSNTIYF	TGTGCCAGCAGCGTAGTGGGACAGTCAAACACCATATATTTT
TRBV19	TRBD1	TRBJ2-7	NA	CASSLRDRASYEQYF	TGTGCCAGTAGTCTCCGGGACAGGGCATCCTACGAGCAGTACTTC
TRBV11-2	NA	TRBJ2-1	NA	CASSSWTIRGEQFF	TGTGCCAGCAGCTCGTGGACTATCCGAGGTGAGCAGTTCTTC
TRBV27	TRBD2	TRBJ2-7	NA	CASSLSVLAGVDEQYF	TGTGCCAGCAGTTTATCAGTACTAGCGGGAGTGGACGAGCAGTACTTC
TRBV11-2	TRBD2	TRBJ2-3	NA	CASSPVGGRALADTQYF	TGTGCCAGCAGCCCCGTTGGCGGGAGGGCCCTCGCAGATACGCAGTATTTT
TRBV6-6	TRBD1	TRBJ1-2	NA	CASKGQSYGYTF	TGTGCCAGCAAGGGACAGTCCTATGGCTACACCTTC
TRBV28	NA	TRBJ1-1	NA	CASSLVQGMNTEAFF	TGTGCCAGCAGTTTAGTGCAGGGAATGAACACTGAAGCTTTCTTT
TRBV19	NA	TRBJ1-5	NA	CASSIGTRNQPQHF	TGTGCCAGTAGTATAGGGACAAGGAATCAGCCCCAGCATTTT
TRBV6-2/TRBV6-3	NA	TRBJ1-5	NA	CASSLRVSNQPQHF	TGTGCCAGCAGTCTCAGGGTAAGCAATCAGCCCCAGCATTTT
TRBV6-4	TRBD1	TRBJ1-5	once	CASNRRDRGGCNQPQHF	TGTGCCAGCAACCGGAGGGACAGGGGTGGGTGCAATCAGCCCCAGCATTTT
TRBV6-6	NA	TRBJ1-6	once	CASSYSGDTNSPLHF	TGTGCCAGCAGTTACTCCGGGGATACGAATTCACCCCTCCACTTT
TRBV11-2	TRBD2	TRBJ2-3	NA	CASSLDLGTSGRDTQYF	TGTGCCAGCAGCTTAGATCTGGGGACTAGCGGGAGGGATACGCAGTATTTT
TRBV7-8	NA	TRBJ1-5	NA	CASSLAGQYNQPQHF	TGTGCCAGCAGCTTAGCGGGGCAGTATAATCAGCCCCAGCATTTT
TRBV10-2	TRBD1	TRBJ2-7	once	CASGGWDRGGEQYF	TGCGCCAGCGGGGGGTGGGACAGGGGTGGAGAGCAGTACTTC
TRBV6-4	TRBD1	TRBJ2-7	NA	CASRSGQDAYEQYF	TGTGCCAGCAGATCGGGACAGGACGCCTACGAGCAGTACTTC
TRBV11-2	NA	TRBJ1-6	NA	CASSLDLGPNSPLHF	TGTGCCAGCAGCTTAGATCTGGGGCCGAATTCACCCCTCCACTTT
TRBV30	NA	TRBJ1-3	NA	CAWSVVGGSGNTIYF	TGTGCCTGGAGTGTAGTAGGCGGCTCTGGAAACACCATATATTTT
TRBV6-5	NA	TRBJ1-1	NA	CASSYPQGTEAFF	TGTGCCAGCAGTTACCCGCAGGGCACTGAAGCTTTCTTT
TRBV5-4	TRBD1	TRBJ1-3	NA	CASSLQGLAGNTIYF	TGTGCCAGCAGCCTACAGGGGCTGGCTGGAAACACCATATATTTT
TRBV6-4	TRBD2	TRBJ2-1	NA	CASSVAGNNEQFF	TGTGCCAGCAGTGTAGCGGGGAACAATGAGCAGTTCTTC
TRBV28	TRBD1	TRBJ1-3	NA	CASSSPNGGQGLYTIYF	TGTGCCAGCAGTTCCCCAAACGGCGGACAGGGGTTATACACCATATATTTT
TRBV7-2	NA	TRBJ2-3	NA	CASSLQTDTQYF	TGTGCCAGCAGCTTACAGACAGATACGCAGTATTTT
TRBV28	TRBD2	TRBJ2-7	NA	CASTIGLAGFVSYEQYF	TGTGCCAGCACCATTGGACTAGCGGGCTTTGTATCCTACGAGCAGTACTTC
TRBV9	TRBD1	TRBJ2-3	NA	CASSDRGETDTQYF	TGTGCCAGCAGCGACAGGGGAGAGACAGATACGCAGTATTTT
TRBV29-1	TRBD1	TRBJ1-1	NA	CSAGTGANTEAFF	TGCAGCGCGGGGACAGGGGCGAACACTGAAGCTTTCTTT
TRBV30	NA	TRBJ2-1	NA	CASRSTPYNEQFF	TGTGCCTCCCGGAGTACCCCTTACAATGAGCAGTTCTTC
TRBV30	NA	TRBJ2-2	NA	CAWSWTEYTGELFF	TGTGCCTGGAGTTGGACAGAGTACACCGGGGAGCTGTTTTTT
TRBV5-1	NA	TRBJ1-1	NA	CASRPAGGSAEAFF	TGCGCCAGCAGACCAGCGGGGGGCTCAGCTGAAGCTTTCTTT
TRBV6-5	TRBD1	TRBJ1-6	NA	CASSWTGDNSPLHF	TGTGCCAGCAGTTGGACAGGGGATAATTCACCCCTCCACTTT
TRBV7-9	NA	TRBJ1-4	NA	CASRRITGEEKLFF	TGTGCCAGCAGACGAATTACAGGAGAGGAAAAACTGTTTTTT
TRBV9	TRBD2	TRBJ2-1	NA	CASSGAGGTYNEQFF	TGTGCCAGCAGCGGGGCGGGAGGCACCTACAATGAGCAGTTCTTC